These 22 T cell receptor beta chains share one sample of origin, sequenced in a study of blood T cells in healthy people across ages. Then a second PCR, running roughly 7 to 11 cycles, was carried out with a sample-barcoded 5' primer and a J-beta primer mix. MiXCR, run by TCRdb on the 5' RACE reads, gives a single entry per CDR3 protein. Counted here are about 1.8 million distinct CDR3 sequences, roughly 52% occurring once; the ten biggest clones make up approximately 2.1%. The sequenced sample consisted of blood. Receptors originate from a woman aged 40 to 50 in good health.

The chain uses TRBV28 and TRBJ2-4; TRBD2 aligns across 9 bases. Germline V gene data show CDR1 as MDHEN and CDR2 as SYDVKM. V shed 8 bases and J 0 bases; nucleotides not matched to a gene: 5. This CDR3 is built from 15 residues. The CDR3 DNA follows: TGTGCCAGCCGCGTTAGCGGGGGAGCCAAAAACATTCAGTACTTC. Translating it yields CASRVSGGAKNIQYF.

The gene calls are TRBV28 and TRBJ1-2, with 10 bases aligning to TRBD1. CDR1 MDHEN and CDR2 SYDVKM come from the germline V gene. The V gene end was trimmed by 10 bases and the J gene end by 8 bases; junction bases not matched to a gene: 10. This CDR3 comprises 13 residues. The CDR3 sequence is CANKGQGREGYTF. The CDR3 DNA sequence: TGTGCCAATAAGGGACAGGGGCGAGAAGGCTACACCTTC.

The rearrangement links TRBV7-2 to TRBJ2-1; D may correspond to TRBD1 or TRBD2 (5 bases each). From germline, CDR1 is SGHTA and CDR2 FQGNSA. The CDR3 is 15 residues long. V was trimmed by 6 bases and J by 4 bases, leaving 16 bases between them. The CDR3 spells CASRRRDPVYNEQFF. Written as DNA, the CDR3 is TGTGCCAGCAGGCGCCGGGACCCCGTTTACAATGAGCAGTTCTTC.

The J gene is TRBJ2-5, the V gene TRBV6-2 or TRBV6-3; 8 nucleotides match TRBD1. Trimming removed 8 bases from V and 4 bases from J; junction bases left unmatched: 12. From germline, CDR1 is MNHEY and CDR2 SVGEGT. The CDR3 covers 15 residues. CDR3 DNA sequence: TGTGCCAGCCCGACAGGGGAAATTAGGGTAGAGACCCAGTACTTC. Its protein is CASPTGEIRVETQYF.

Comments on this clonotype: The likely explanation is a read error, given a far larger clone one base away. The chain combines TRBV6-2 or TRBV6-3 with TRBJ2-1, with D uncertain. Trimming stripped 2 bases from V and 13 bases from J, with 9 bases between. CDR1 is MNHEY, CDR2 SVGEGT, per germline. The CDR3 consists of 11 residues. The CDR3 region has the DNA TGTGCCAGCAGTTACGAAGAGACCCAGTTCTTC. Translating gives CASSYEETQFF.

This clonotype was picked up a small number of times. V and J are TRBV7-3 and TRBJ2-1; 9 bases align to TRBD2. Per the germline V gene, CDR1 is SGHTA and CDR2 is FQGTGA. The CDR3 has 16 amino acids. The V gene end was trimmed by 5 bases and the J gene end by 6 bases; junction bases not matched to a gene: 11. The CDR3 DNA sequence: TGTGCCAGCAGCCCGAAACGAGCGGGGGGCGGCAATGAGCAGTTCTTC. The encoded protein is CASSPKRAGGGNEQFF.

V gene TRBV6-2 or TRBV6-3 combines with J gene TRBJ1-5; D gene unclear. Trimming stripped 1 base from V and 4 bases from J, with 8 bases between. Germline V gives CDR1 MNHEY, CDR2 SVGEGT. The CDR3 spans 14 residues. CDR3 nucleotide sequence: TGTGCCAGCAGTTACTTGGGCCCTAATCAGCCCCAGCATTTT. It translates to CASSYLGPNQPQHF.

V usage is TRBV12-5 and J usage is TRBJ2-6; perhaps TRBD1 as D (5 bases). The length of the CDR3 is 16 residues. V lost 3 bases and J 0 bases, leaving 9 bases between the germline ends. Germline V gives CDR1 LGHNT, CDR2 FRNRAP. The CDR3 reads CASGFVDSSGANVLTF. The CDR3 DNA reads as TGTGCTAGTGGTTTCGTTGACAGCTCTGGGGCCAACGTCCTGACTTTC.

Points on this clonotype: The junction differs from germline at one of its ends, possibly a read error. The V call is TRBV6-1, the J call TRBJ2-7; D not resolved. The germline CDR1 and CDR2 sequences are MNHNS and SASEGT. The CDR3 sequence is 13 residues long. CDR3 DNA sequence: TGTGCCTGCAGTGAAGTGCTAGCCTACGAGCAGTACTTC. It translates to CACSEVLAYEQYF.

This clonotype has just one count. The chain carries TRBV20-1 and TRBJ2-5, with a possible D match to TRBD2 (5 bases). Germline V gene sequence: CDR1 DFQATT, CDR2 SNEGSKA (reference sequence). V lost 2 bases and J lost 1, with 17 bases in between. This CDR3 contains 16 residues. Here the CDR3 DNA reads TGCAGTGCTAGAAGGTCGTTTCGAGCGGCCCAAGAGACCCAGTACTTC. This gives the protein CSARRSFRAAQETQYF.

The rearrangement joins TRBV27 to TRBJ2-3, with TRBD2 matching 8 bases. Germline assignment: CDR1 MNHEY and CDR2 SMNVEV (reference sequence). The CDR3 is made up of 16 amino acids. V gave up 0 bases and J gave up 1 base; unmatched junction bases: 3. The CDR3 here is CASSLSAGGRTDTQYF. DNA of the CDR3: TGTGCCAGCAGTTTATCGGCGGGGGGCCGCACAGATACGCAGTATTTT.

The chain carries TRBV4-1 and TRBJ1-2; D remains ambiguous. Germline V gives CDR1 MGHRA, CDR2 YSYEKL. The CDR3 is made up of 16 amino acids. The V and J ends lost 0 bases and 7 bases respectively, with 18 bases between them. CDR3 region: CASSQDSGKLFRGYTF. The CDR3 region has the DNA TGCGCCAGCAGCCAAGATTCGGGGAAGCTCTTTCGTGGCTACACCTTC.

The rearrangement uses TRBV5-1 and TRBJ2-3; 7 bases line up with TRBD2. The trim removed 5 bases at V and 1 base at J, leaving 7 bases unmatched. This CDR3 has 15 residues. The germline gives CDR1 SGHRS, CDR2 YFSETQ. DNA for the CDR3: TGCGCCAGCAGACCCGGGACTACTGGCACAGATACGCAGTATTTT. The encoded protein is CASRPGTTGTDTQYF. The full variable domain, its missing parts supplied by reference TRBV5-1 and TRBJ2-3, is KAGVTQTPRYLIKTRGQQVTLSCSPISGHRSVSWYQQTPGQGLQFLFEYFSETQRNKGNFPGRFSGRQFSNSRSEMNVSTLELGDSALYLCASRPGTTGTDTQYFGPGTRLTVL.

The CDR3 coding sequence is TGCAGTGCTAGAGGAAGCGAGTCGGTAGAGATAAACTATGGCTACACCTTC. Translated: CSARGSESVEINYGYTF. The chain employs TRBV20-1 and TRBJ1-2; D is unclear. The V end was cut by 1 base, the J end by 2 bases, with 20 bases between. Germline V gene sequence: CDR1 DFQATT, CDR2 SNEGSKA (reference sequence). This CDR3 is built from 17 residues.

Concerning this clonotype itself: One junction end disagrees with the germline gene, perhaps due to a read error. V is TRBV13 and J is TRBJ2-1; no firm D call. Germline lookup yields CDR1 PRHDT and CDR2 FYEKMQ (reference sequence). The CDR3 spans 14 residues. Here the CDR3 reads CASSLSASYNGQFF. The CDR3 DNA follows: TGTGCCAGCAGCTTATCGGCCTCCTACAATGGGCAGTTCTTC.

The CDR3 sequence is CASSSMGLAGGRSYNEQFF. For the CDR3, the DNA is TGTGCCAGCAGCTCCATGGGACTAGCGGGGGGACGCTCCTACAATGAGCAGTTCTTC. The V gene is TRBV7-2, the J gene TRBJ2-1; 15 nucleotides align to TRBD2. CDR1 is SGHTA and CDR2 is FQGNSA in the germline V gene. The CDR3 extends over 19 amino acids. V was clipped by 4 bases and J by 0 bases; unmatched bases: 7.

The V call is TRBV5-6, the J call TRBJ2-5; TRBD1 is a possible D gene (5 bases). The CDR3 sequence is 16 residues long. From germline, CDR1 is SGHDT and CDR2 YYEEEE. Trimming left V 3 bases short and J 2 bases short, with 17 bases between. CDR3 region: CASSSFPGHQQETQYF. The DNA of the CDR3 is TGTGCCAGCAGCTCCTTCCCCGGACACCAGCAAGAGACCCAGTACTTC.

This clonotype was counted a few times. The chain employs TRBV20-1 and TRBJ2-1, with 10 bases fitting TRBD1. V lost 6 bases and J lost 0; bases outside the gene matches: 5. Germline V lookup: CDR1 DFQATT, CDR2 SNEGSKA (reference sequence). This CDR3 has 15 amino acids. CDR3: CSARGQGSSYNEQFF. DNA of the CDR3: TGCAGTGCGAGGGGACAGGGGAGCTCCTACAATGAGCAGTTCTTC.

This rearrangement joins TRBV7-2 to TRBJ2-7; D not certain. With 2 bases removed from V and 3 bases from J, the gap between germline ends came to 8 bases. CDR1 is SGHTA and CDR2 is FQGNSA in the germline V gene. The CDR3 is 13 amino acids. CDR3 sequence reads: CASSLQLVYEQYF. The CDR3 region has the DNA TGTGCCAGCAGCTTACAATTAGTCTACGAGCAGTACTTC.

The rearrangement links TRBV5-1 to TRBJ2-7; D is possibly TRBD2 (5 bases). Trimming stripped 5 bases from V and 7 bases from J, with 13 bases between. The V gene's germline CDR1 is SGHRS and CDR2 YFSETQ. This CDR3 has 12 amino acids. The CDR3 DNA is TGCGCCAGCAGGTATAGCCGGGATGAGCAGTACTTC. This gives the protein CASRYSRDEQYF.

This clonotype was seen only a few times. The rearrangement links TRBV20-1 to TRBJ2-7; 9 nucleotides line up with TRBD1. The V segment lost 4 bases and the J segment 5 bases; nucleotides outside the gene matches: 9. This CDR3 contains 14 residues. Germline assignment: CDR1 DFQATT and CDR2 SNEGSKA (reference sequence). The CDR3 protein is CSATEDRGFNEQYF. The CDR3 DNA reads TGCAGTGCTACTGAGGACAGGGGTTTCAACGAGCAGTACTTC.

The chain uses TRBV20-1 and TRBJ2-5; D possibly corresponds to TRBD2 (5 bases). This CDR3 is 16 amino acids long. The ends were cut back, 1 base at V and 4 bases at J, with 19 bases in the middle. Germline V gene lookup returns CDR1 DFQATT and CDR2 SNEGSKA (reference sequence). For the CDR3, the DNA is TGCAGTGCTAGAGCCGTCGGTGGAGGAGTGGGAGAGACCCAGTACTTC. Encoded protein: CSARAVGGGVGETQYF.